This TCR beta chain was recovered during a study of blood T cells in healthy people across ages. This CDR3 contains 14 residues. Per the germline V gene, CDR1 is DFQATT and CDR2 is SNEGSKA (reference sequence). Points from the study as a whole: The study found more naive CD4+ cells and higher diversity in long-lived than aged donors. Naive and antigen-experienced cells could not be conclusively compared, given unsorted PBMCs.

This clonotype was observed a handful of times. Its antigen is not known. Each sample provided at least 5 micrograms of extracted total RNA. Primers used in a second PCR of roughly 6 to 11 cycles were a sample-barcoded 5' primer and a J-beta primer mix. Template switching added a 12-random-nucleotide identifier to every cDNA molecule. TCRdb re-derived calls from the 5' RACE reads in MiXCR, one entry per CDR3 protein. The sample shows 600,000 to 800,000 distinct CDR3 sequences, roughly 20% of them seen only once. Sequenced: blood. The V and J genes are TRBV20-1 and TRBJ2-1; D might be TRBD1 (5 bases). Judging by the DNA end, TRBJ2-7 fits better; the J call may be wrong. This clonotype was obtained from a man aged 70-80 years in good health. CDR3 protein: CSARDPKTDYEQYF. Here the CDR3 DNA reads TGCAGTGCTAGAGATCCAAAGACAGACTACGAGCAGTACTTC.